This T cell receptor beta chain emerged from a study of breast tumors, draining lymph nodes, adjacent tissues. CDR3 size: 16 residues. Trimming removed 5 bases from V and 5 bases from J; junction bases left unmatched: 6. Using its own MiXCR run on the multiplex PCR reads, TCRdb lists one record per CDR3 protein. This sample yields roughly 14,000 distinct CDR3 sequences, of which around 54% are seen a single time; approximately 30% belongs to the top ten. This clonotype has at least ten counts. What it binds is not known. The study's findings and limits: That most tumor T cells come from lymph nodes remained unproven. Compared with basal-like, luminal-like tumors shared significantly more repertoire with nontumor tissue. Tumors had less TCR diversity than lymph nodes, more than nontumor tissue.

The rearrangement links TRBV12-3 or TRBV12-4 to TRBJ2-5; 15 bases map to TRBD2. The clonotype was recovered from a female donor with breast cancer. Some clones in this sample may be carry-over from other donors' samples. The sequencing sample was made of tumor-adjacent breast tissue. The CDR3 spells CASSPGTSGRSETQYF. The DNA for the CDR3 is TGTGCCAGCAGTCCCGGGACTAGCGGGAGGTCGGAGACCCAGTACTTC.